This passage covers 18 T cell receptor beta chains from one sample sequenced in a study of CD8+ T cells in alopecia areata listed by TCRdb under 2018. The library came from the immunoSEQ multiplex PCR assay. RNA was extracted from all samples and reverse transcribed into cDNA, which served as template for TCR sequencing. In TCRdb, the immuneACCESS table is reduced to in-frame sequences with V and J assigned. These tables do not hold every clone; where another copy was compared, an unresolved V gene accounts for under half, and the others remain unexplained. A total of over 150,000 clones appear in this sample, 45% to 70% of them only once. The top ten hold roughly 5.3% of the sample. The sample comprised CD8+ T cells sorted from blood. The origin of the receptors is a human donor in good health.

This clone was detected a few times. This chain links TRBV7-9 with TRBJ1-1; D is uncertain. The CDR3 extends over 12 amino acids. Germline V gives CDR1 SEHNR, CDR2 FQNEAQ (reference sequence). V shed 2 bases and J shed 8 bases, with 9 bases lying between them. CDR3 coding DNA: TGTGCCAGCAGCTTATCTCCCCGAGAAGCTTTCTTT. It encodes CASSLSPREAFF.

V and J are TRBV4-1 and TRBJ2-7; D could derive from TRBD1 or TRBD2 (5 bases each). The CDR3 totals 19 residues. V was shortened by 0 bases and J by 2 bases, with 23 bases between the two germline ends. The V gene's germline CDR1 is MGHRA and CDR2 YSYEKL. The CDR3 DNA reads TGCGCCAGCAGCCAAGAGTCCGGTAGTGGGGCTAGGGAGACCTACGAGCAGTACTTC. Translated: CASSQESGSGARETYEQYF.

The genes are TRBV11-2 and TRBJ2-3; 12 nucleotides match TRBD2. CDR3 length: 18 residues. The ends lost 5 bases at V and 2 bases at J; junction bases unmatched: 11. Germline V gene sequence: CDR1 SGHAT, CDR2 FQNNGV. In nucleotides, the CDR3 is TGTGCCAGCAGCCCCGGCCTAGCGGGGGGGCCGAACACAGATACGCAGTATTTT. Translating gives CASSPGLAGGPNTDTQYF.

The chain joins TRBV9 to TRBJ1-4; D is uncertain. CDR1 and CDR2 from the germline V gene are SGDLS and YYNGEE. Trimming removed 4 bases from V and 8 bases from J, with 6 bases in between. The CDR3 runs 11 residues. Here the CDR3 DNA reads TGTGCCAGCAGCCCGGGGGAAAAACTGTTTTTT. Protein product: CASSPGEKLFF.

This chain uses TRBV5-1 with TRBJ2-1; no definite D call. V lost 0 bases and J lost 9, with 7 bases in between. Germline values: CDR1 SGHRS, CDR2 YFSETQ. This CDR3 region has 12 residues. CDR3 in DNA: TGCGCCAGCAGCTTGGGTAATCCTGAGCAGTTCTTC. Its protein product is CASSLGNPEQFF.

V is TRBV15 and J is TRBJ1-2; D call uncertain. Per the germline V gene, CDR1 is LNHNV and CDR2 is YYDKDF (reference sequence). V lost 4 bases, J lost 6 bases, and 6 bases lay in between. This CDR3 region has 11 residues. The CDR3: CATSNEDGYTF. Here the CDR3 DNA reads TGTGCCACCAGCAATGAGGATGGCTACACCTTC.

CDR3 loop: CASSLRINEQFF. The DNA of the CDR3 is TGTGCCAGCAGCTTAAGAATCAATGAGCAGTTCTTC. This chain joins TRBV5-6 and TRBJ2-1; D is undetermined. In germline, CDR1 is SGHDT, CDR2 YYEEEE. Trimming stripped 2 bases from V and 6 bases from J, with 6 bases between. The CDR3 consists of 12 residues.

The chain combines TRBV27 with TRBJ1-6; D gene ambiguous. Germline CDR1 MNHEY, CDR2 SMNVEV (reference sequence). The V and J ends lost 2 bases and 6 bases respectively, with 11 bases between them. This CDR3 contains 15 residues. CDR3 loop: CASSLTGVGNSPLHF. The CDR3, as DNA: TGTGCCAGCAGTTTAACGGGCGTAGGTAATTCACCCCTCCACTTT.

The chain uses TRBV27 and TRBJ1-1; D remains ambiguous. The CDR3 is 13 residues long. In germline, CDR1 is MNHEY, CDR2 SMNVEV (reference sequence). V was shortened by 8 bases and J by 8 bases, with 18 bases between the two germline ends. CDR3 in amino acids: CASGNVRRSEAFF. The CDR3 DNA reads as TGTGCCAGCGGAAACGTTAGACGATCAGAAGCTTTCTTT.

A few counts support this clone. The J gene is TRBJ1-3, the V gene TRBV5-1, with 9 bases aligning to TRBD1. Germline loops: CDR1 SGHRS, CDR2 YFSETQ. The ends lost 6 bases at V and 8 bases at J; junction bases unmatched: 9. The CDR3 is 14 amino acids. The CDR3 spells CASTETGGIDTIYF. The CDR3 coding sequence is TGCGCCAGCACCGAGACAGGGGGGATAGACACCATATATTTT.

The chain links TRBV29-1 to TRBJ2-3, with 8 bases identical to TRBD2. In germline, CDR1 is SQVTM, CDR2 ANQGSEA. V trimming: 7 bases; J trimming: 4 bases; junction bases outside the gene matches: 10. The CDR3 sequence is 14 residues long. CDR3 nucleotides: TGCAGCGGCACCCTCGGGGGGGCGGCAGATACGCAGTATTTT. Protein: CSGTLGGAADTQYF.

The genes are TRBV6-5 and TRBJ2-7, with D possibly being TRBD1 (5 bases). Between the trimmed V and J ends, which lost 0 bases and 7 bases, there was a span of 13 bases. The CDR3 runs 14 residues. Germline CDR1 reads MNHEY; CDR2 reads SVGAGI. The CDR3 reads CASSYSTAPDEQYF. The CDR3 DNA sequence: TGTGCCAGCAGTTACTCGACAGCCCCGGATGAGCAGTACTTC.

This rearrangement joins TRBV11-2 to TRBJ2-7, with D maybe TRBD2 (6 bases). Per germline, CDR1 SGHAT and CDR2 FQNNGV. The CDR3 runs to 13 residues. V lost 5 bases to trimming and J lost 3 bases, with 11 bases between them. The DNA for the CDR3 is TGTGCCAGCAGCAACGGGGGAGTCTACGAGCAGTACTTC. Protein sequence: CASSNGGVYEQYF.

CDR3 region: CASSLDDSANYGYTF. The CDR3 DNA is TGTGCCAGCAGCTTGGATGACAGCGCTAACTATGGCTACACCTTC. V is TRBV5-6 and J is TRBJ1-2, with a possible D match to TRBD1 (5 bases). Germline V gives CDR1 SGHDT, CDR2 YYEEEE. There are 15 residues in the CDR3. Deletions cut 0 bases from V and 0 bases from J, with 9 bases between.

The V and J genes are TRBV15 and TRBJ2-5; 15 bases align to TRBD2. V was clipped by 5 bases and J by 6 bases; unmatched bases: 7. This CDR3 has 16 residues. Germline V lookup: CDR1 LNHNV, CDR2 YYDKDF (reference sequence). CDR3 sequence: CATSRTSGGAGKTQYF. CDR3 bases: TGTGCCACCAGCCGGACTAGCGGGGGGGCCGGGAAGACCCAGTACTTC.

J is TRBJ2-2 and V is TRBV5-4; D unclear. The CDR3 extends over 14 amino acids. The ends were cut back, 4 bases at V and 6 bases at J, with 13 bases in the middle. CDR1 and CDR2 from the germline V gene are SGHNT and YYREEE (reference sequence). CDR3 amino acids: CASSLGNDPGELFF. CDR3 DNA sequence: TGTGCCAGCAGCCTTGGGAACGACCCCGGGGAGCTGTTTTTT.

CDR3 DNA sequence: TGCAGCGTTGAACTTGGGGCCCCCTACGAGCAGTACTTC. Translating it yields CSVELGAPYEQYF. V gene TRBV29-1 combines with J gene TRBJ2-7; maybe TRBD1 (5 bases). The CDR3 runs to 13 residues. Germline lookup yields CDR1 SQVTM and CDR2 ANQGSEA. V lost 2 bases and J lost 2, with 10 bases in between.

The V and J genes are TRBV9 and TRBJ1-3; D is ambiguous. Germline CDR1 SGDLS, CDR2 YYNGEE. The CDR3 loop spans 14 amino acids. V gave up 0 bases and J gave up 7 bases, with 11 bases separating them. CDR3 sequence: CASSVATLGNTIYF. The CDR3 DNA sequence: TGTGCCAGCAGCGTAGCTACTCTTGGGAACACCATATATTTT. Together with reference TRBV9 and TRBJ1-3, the CDR3 gives the full variable domain: DSGVTQTPKHLITATGQRVTLRCSPRSGDLSVYWYQQSLDQGLQFLIQYYNGEERAKGNILERFSAQQFPDLHSELNLSSLELGDSALYFCASSVATLGNTIYFGEGSWLTVV.